The text below deals with one T cell receptor beta chain. Adults of Caucasian background living in Nashville, Tennessee made up all donors. The repertoire was sequenced with immunoSEQ multiplex PCR; TCRdb's copy has only in-frame clones and lacks some. The profile shows about half a million clones, roughly four fifths of them singletons. The entry originates in a study of shared clonotypes between healthy human individuals. Looked up from germline, CDR1 is MNHEY and CDR2 is SVGAGI. This CDR3 comprises 12 residues. Unmatched junction bases numbered 6, after V lost 6 bases and J lost 8 bases. The source is a woman aged 35 to 49 in good health. Some clones in this sample may be carry-over from other donors' samples. The sample consisted of PBMCs. This chain connects TRBV6-5 to TRBJ1-2; 7 bases are a match to TRBD1. The CDR3 nucleotides read TGTGCCAGCAGCTTGGACAGGTTGGGCTACACCTTC. Amino acids: CASSLDRLGYTF.